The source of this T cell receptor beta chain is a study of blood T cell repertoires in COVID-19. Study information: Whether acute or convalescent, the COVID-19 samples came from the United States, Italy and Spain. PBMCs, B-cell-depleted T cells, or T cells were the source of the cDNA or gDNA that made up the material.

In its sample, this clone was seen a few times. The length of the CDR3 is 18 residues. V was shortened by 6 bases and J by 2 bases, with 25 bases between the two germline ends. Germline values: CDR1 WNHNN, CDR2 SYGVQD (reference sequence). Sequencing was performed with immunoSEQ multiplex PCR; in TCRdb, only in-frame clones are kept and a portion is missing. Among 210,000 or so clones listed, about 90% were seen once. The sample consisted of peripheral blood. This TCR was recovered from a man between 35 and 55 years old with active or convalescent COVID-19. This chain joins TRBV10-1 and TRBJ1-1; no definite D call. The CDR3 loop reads CASRSWWHAGKKNTEAFF. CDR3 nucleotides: TGCGCCAGCAGGTCCTGGTGGCACGCCGGGAAAAAAAACACTGAAGCTTTCTTT.